This T cell receptor (beta chain) was recorded in a study of CD4 T cells in relation to SARS-CoV-2 and coronaviruses (dated by TCRdb to 2020 to 2022). Study-wide context: HLA restriction was mapped for shared crossreactive spike epitopes using patient-derived lymphoblastoid cell lines. At the level of individual TCR clonotypes, the study measured memory CD4+ T cell crossreactivity between SARS-CoV-2 spike protein and common cold coronavirus spike proteins. Samples from three pre-COVID donors and the naive versus memory experiments were sequenced with the Adaptive Biotechnologies TCR-sequencing kit; other data were Illumina-based. A different, Illumina-based TCR-beta assay was used to sequence expansion assays from other donors in the study.

As for this clone: Its antigen has not been determined. The record has no base qualities; no much larger clone is one base away.

Uncultured naive and memory CD4+ T cell DNA received deep-resolution immunoSEQ TCR-beta sequencing. The paper's data handling went like this. During preprocessing, nonproductive sequences were removed, along with CDR3s that did not begin with C, did not end with F or W, or were shorter than 7 amino acids. Cultured and uncultured naive and memory CD4+ repertoires were searched for previously identified spike- and CEF-reactive CDR3s. After three terminal residues were trimmed from each end, CDR3 homology was quantified as pairwise Levenshtein distance using the stringdist R package. TCRdb carries this immuneACCESS record with in-frame sequences only. Its versions omit some clonotypes, under half of them owing to an unresolved V gene in the studies checked, with the rest unexplained. The V and J calls and the clone size are those of that table, but D and trimming were determined from the DNA. Recorded for this sample are around 62,000 clones; 94% of them occurred a single time. Together, the top ten hold roughly 0.14% of the sample.

Study-wide findings and limitations: Small numbers of patients and of tested TCRs were a limitation of the study. Naive versus memory sequencing indicated that memory recall responses, rather than primary responses primed during culture, are detected by the assay. Because the crossreactivity analysis focused on spike protein, crossreactivity against other viral proteins was not assessed. Significantly weaker SARS-CoV-2-driven expansion was shown by crossreactive clones than by monoreactive clones, consistent with antigenic imprinting. In 65% to 70% of donors, memory CD4+ clonotypes turned up that crossrecognized SARS-CoV-2 and at least one common cold coronavirus spike. Because no donor provided both pre-pandemic and post-infection samples, tracing the source of pre-existing responses was limited.

The CDR1 and CDR2 encoded by the germline V gene are SGHTA and FQGTGA. From V the trimming removes 5 bases and from J it removes 7 bases, while the gene matches leave 9 bases of the junction unaccounted for. Spanning cysteine to phenylalanine, the CDR3 consists of 15 amino acids. Only the CDR3 part of the read is kept: 45 bases, read in frame from the first base. CD4+ T cells from unexposed donors were collected before the COVID-19 pandemic (2011-2018). Naive and memory CD4+ T cells were separated from cryopreserved PBMCs by CD4 enrichment followed by EasySep naive CD4+ T cell enrichment. The leukapheresis product for the unexposed donors was obtained through commercial purchase. PBMCs were isolated from leukapheresis product or whole blood by Ficoll-Paque PLUS gradient centrifugation. PBMCs were either cryopreserved at -140 degrees C or used fresh in the expansion assay. The QIAamp Micro DNA Kit was used to extract genomic DNA from the CD4+ T cells.

Recombination joined TRBV7-3 with TRBJ2-1, and TRBD2 matches 9 of the central bases. The clonotype was recovered from a human donor in good health. Sample: naive CD4+ T cells from PBMCs. The label giving this sample's cell subset or site can be read as: naive CD4+ T cells isolated by negative enrichment. The DNA sequence is as follows: TGTGCCAGCAGCCCGATTAGCGGGAGAAGGAATGAGCAGTTCTTC. The encoded protein is CASSPISGRRNEQFF.